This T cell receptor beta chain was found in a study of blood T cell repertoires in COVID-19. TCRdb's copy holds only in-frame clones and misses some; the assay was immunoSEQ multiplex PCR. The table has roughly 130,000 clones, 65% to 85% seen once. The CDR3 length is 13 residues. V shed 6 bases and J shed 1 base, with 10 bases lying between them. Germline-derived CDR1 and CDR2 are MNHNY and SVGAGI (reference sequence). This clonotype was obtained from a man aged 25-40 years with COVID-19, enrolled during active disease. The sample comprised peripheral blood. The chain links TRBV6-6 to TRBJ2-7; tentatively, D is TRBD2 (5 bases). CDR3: CASREGLSYEQYF. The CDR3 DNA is TGTGCCAGCAGGGAAGGACTGTCCTACGAGCAGTACTTC.